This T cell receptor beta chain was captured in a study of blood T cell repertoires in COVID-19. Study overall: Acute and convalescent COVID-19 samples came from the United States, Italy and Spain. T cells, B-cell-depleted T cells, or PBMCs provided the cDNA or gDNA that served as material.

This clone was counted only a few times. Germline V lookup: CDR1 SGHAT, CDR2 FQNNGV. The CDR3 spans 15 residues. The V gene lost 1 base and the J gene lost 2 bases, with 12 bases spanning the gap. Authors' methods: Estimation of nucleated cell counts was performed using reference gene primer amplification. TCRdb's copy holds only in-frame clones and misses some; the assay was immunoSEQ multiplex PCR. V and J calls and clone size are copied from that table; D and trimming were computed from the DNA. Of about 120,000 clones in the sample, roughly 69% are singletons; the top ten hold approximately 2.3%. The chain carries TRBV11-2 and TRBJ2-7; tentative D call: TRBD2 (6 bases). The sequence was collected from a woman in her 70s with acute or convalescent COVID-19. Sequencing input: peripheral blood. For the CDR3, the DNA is TGTGCCAGCAGCTTAGCCGTGGGGGGACCCTACGAGCAGTACTTC. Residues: CASSLAVGGPYEQYF.